What follows are 3 T cell receptor beta chains derived from one specimen sequenced in a study of OX40 agonist ivuxolimab in advanced cancers. Clones were sequenced by immunoSEQ multiplex PCR, and TCRdb holds only the in-frame ones, with some missing. The profile shows tens of thousands of clones, about 85% of them singletons. Here the sequenced sample was CD4+ or CD8+ T cells sorted from blood, taken in a trial of the OX40 agonist ivuxolimab. The receptor source for this set is an adult with an advanced solid tumor such as melanoma, head and neck, liver or kidney cancer.

The CDR3 nucleotides are TGTGCCAGCAGCCCCCGCAGGACGGTTAACTATGGCTACACCTTC. Translated: CASSPRRTVNYGYTF. V and J are TRBV6-1 and TRBJ1-2; D unclear. Germline loops: CDR1 MNHNS, CDR2 SASEGT. V was trimmed by 6 bases and J by 1 base, leaving 15 bases between them. The CDR3 loop spans 15 amino acids.

The rearrangement uses TRBV29-1 and TRBJ2-7; TRBD1 agrees at 8 bases. The CDR3 spans 14 residues. V lost 4 bases, J lost 6 bases, and 11 bases stayed unmatched. Looked up from germline, CDR1 is SQVTM and CDR2 is ANQGSEA. CDR3 sequence (DNA): TGCAGCGTTGCCTCTATGGACAGGGAATCCGAGCAGTACTTC. This gives the protein CSVASMDRESEQYF.

The gene calls are TRBV7-9 and TRBJ2-1; 7 bases are a match to TRBD2. This CDR3 contains 17 residues. The V segment lost 0 bases and the J segment 4 bases; nucleotides outside the gene matches: 9. Germline CDR1 SEHNR, CDR2 FQNEAQ (reference sequence). The CDR3: CASSLAGGRGGYNEQFF. Here the CDR3 DNA reads TGTGCCAGCAGCTTAGCGGGCGGGAGAGGTGGGTACAATGAGCAGTTCTTC.